Given below is one TCR beta chain in context. Its target is unknown. Authors' methods: Junction-only sequences without quality scores were provided by ImmunoSEQ, so filtering was different. Sequencing was performed with immunoSEQ multiplex PCR; in TCRdb, only in-frame clones are kept and a portion is missing. The DNA was the basis for D and trimming; V, J and clone size are from that table. Of over a million clones in the sample, approximately 96% were seen once. The V gene's germline CDR1 is SGHNT and CDR2 YYREEE (reference sequence). The J segment lost 9 bases and the V segment lost 4 bases, leaving 11 bases of the junction unmatched. CDR3 length equals 16 residues. The data were taken from a study of shared clonotypes between healthy human individuals. Study background: Each donor contributed plates that comprised three CD4 naive, three CD4 memory, two CD8 naive and one CD8 memory. General study results and limits: Investigators collected only blood, and repertoires in tissues likely differ. Naive subsets, compared against memory subsets, generally had larger estimated richness values.

The chain couples TRBV5-4 to TRBJ2-1; TRBD2 matches at 12 bases. Sequenced: naive CD4+ T cells sorted from blood. Subset meaning: CD45RA+ positively selected. This TCR came from a man in his thirties or forties in good health. The CDR3 DNA reads as TGTGCCAGCAGCCGATCGACTAGCGGGAGATGGGGTGAGCAGTTCTTC. This gives the protein CASSRSTSGRWGEQFF.